This T cell receptor beta chain was identified during a study of CD8+ T cells in alopecia areata. Study summary: Treated patients received severity scores based on the percentage of scalp area affected. Findings and limits, study-wide: Affected scalp, especially in alopecia totalis/universalis, had a higher clonality than normal scalp did.

cDNA serving as the sequencing template came from extracted, reverse transcribed RNA. Profiled with immunoSEQ multiplex PCR; TCRdb holds only in-frame clones, not every one. Here the sample spans about 120,000 clones, approximately 54% being singletons. Treatment defined: oral pan-JAK inhibitor, 5-10 mg twice daily. Individuals with alopecia areata gave both lesional scalp punch biopsies and peripheral blood for collection. To note about this clone: Its antigen is not identified.

CDR3 size: 13 residues. J was trimmed by 3 bases and V by 8 bases; bases with no gene match: 7. CDR1 and CDR2 (germline): GTSNPN, SVGIG (reference sequence). The sample consisted of CD8+ T cells sorted from blood, taken at week 24, from a patient treated with tofacitinib. The sequence was collected from a human donor with alopecia areata. This chain uses TRBV30 with TRBJ1-2; TRBD1 matches at 9 bases. The CDR3 spells CADGTGLDYGYTF. The CDR3 nucleotides read TGTGCCGATGGGACAGGGCTAGACTATGGCTACACCTTC.